Below are 26 T cell receptor beta chains sequenced from a single sample in a study of CD8 T cells in ankylosing spondylitis. TCRdb ran MiXCR on the 5' RACE reads and lists one entry per CDR3 protein. Among 200,000 to 250,000 distinct CDR3 sequences, 30% to 35% were seen once, and the ten largest hold roughly 4%. The sample was blood, either unsorted or a sorted T cell fraction (not recorded which). The receptors derive from a male donor with ankylosing spondylitis or in good health (not recorded which).

This clonotype was seen many times. This chain connects TRBV20-1 to TRBJ1-1, with D uncertain. The CDR3 extends over 12 amino acids. Germline values: CDR1 DFQATT, CDR2 SNEGSKA (reference sequence). V shed 3 bases and J shed 5 bases, with 10 bases lying between them. This CDR3 is CSASISGTEAFF. The CDR3 nucleotides read TGCAGTGCTAGCATCTCTGGTACTGAAGCTTTCTTT.

This clonotype was picked up a small number of times. The chain uses TRBV12-3 or TRBV12-4 and TRBJ2-3; a possible D gene is TRBD2 (7 bases). Deletions cut 8 bases from V and 6 bases from J, with 18 bases between. The length of the CDR3 is 14 residues. The CDR3 loop reads CASGEGGAGDTQYF. CDR3 DNA sequence: TGTGCCAGCGGGGAAGGGGGGGCAGGCGATACGCAGTATTTT.

The chain couples TRBV7-8 to TRBJ2-7; 8 nucleotides align to TRBD2. This CDR3 has 14 residues. Germline CDR1 reads SGHVS; CDR2 reads FQNEAQ. After removal of 1 base from V and 7 bases from J, the junction contained 6 bases not matched to a gene. CDR3 coding DNA: TGTGCCAGCAGCTTAGTGCGACTAGCGCGGGAGCAGTACTTC. It is translated as CASSLVRLAREQYF.

A note on this clonotype: The junction departs from germline at one end; a sequencing error may be responsible. The chain couples TRBV7-7 to TRBJ2-5; D possibly corresponds to TRBD2 (7 bases). Germline V lookup: CDR1 SSHAT, CDR2 FNYEAQ (reference sequence). The CDR3 is 16 amino acids. CDR3 protein: CASSLRGGRGQETQYF. CDR3 in DNA: TGTGCTAGCAGCCTGAGGGGGGGAAGGGGCCAAGAGACCCAGTACTTC.

The chain combines TRBV15 with TRBJ2-5; 11 bases match TRBD1. In germline, CDR1 is LNHNV, CDR2 YYDKDF (reference sequence). The V and J ends lost 3 bases and 5 bases, in that order; junction bases with no gene match: 5. The CDR3 loop spans 15 amino acids. CDR3 loop: CATSSGQGASETQYF. The CDR3 bases are TGTGCCACCAGCAGCGGACAGGGGGCCAGTGAGACCCAGTACTTC.

V and J are TRBV7-9 and TRBJ2-2, with D tentatively TRBD1 (5 bases). This CDR3 contains 14 residues. Germline-derived CDR1 and CDR2 are SEHNR and FQNEAQ (reference sequence). V was pared by 5 bases and J by 1 base, with 8 bases between. CDR3: CASSPRVNTGELFF. CDR3 bases: TGTGCCAGCAGCCCCAGGGTGAACACCGGGGAGCTGTTTTTT. Full variable domain (remainder filled in from reference TRBV7-9 and TRBJ2-2): DTGVSQNPRHKITKRGQNVTFRCDPISEHNRLYWYRQTLGQGPEFLTYFQNEAQLEKSRLLSDRFSAERPKGSFSTLEIQRTEQGDSAMYLCASSPRVNTGELFFGEGSRLTVL.

The chain joins TRBV5-1 to TRBJ2-1; 9 nucleotides match TRBD1. The ends lost 9 bases at V and 3 bases at J; junction bases unmatched: 10. This CDR3 is built from 15 residues. In germline, CDR1 is SGHRS, CDR2 YFSETQ. The CDR3 loop reads CATRGGTGIYNEQFF. CDR3 sequence (DNA): TGCGCCACACGGGGCGGGACAGGGATCTACAATGAGCAGTTCTTC.

The rearrangement joins TRBV5-1 to TRBJ2-3, with 9 bases that match TRBD1. The CDR3 is made up of 15 amino acids. The J segment lost 6 bases and the V segment lost 0 bases, leaving 5 bases of the junction unmatched. Germline CDR1 reads SGHRS; CDR2 reads YFSETQ. The CDR3 nucleotides are TGCGCCAGCAGCTTGGGGGACAGGGATGGGGATACGCAGTATTTT. This sequence encodes CASSLGDRDGDTQYF.

This clonotype has more than one count but fewer than ten. The J gene is TRBJ2-1, the V gene TRBV12-3 or TRBV12-4; 9 nucleotides align to TRBD1. The V gene end was trimmed by 5 bases and the J gene end by 4 bases; junction bases not matched to a gene: 6. CDR3 length: 15 amino acids. CDR3 in amino acids: CASSPRQGDYNEQFF. Here the CDR3 DNA reads TGTGCCAGCAGTCCCCGACAGGGGGATTACAATGAGCAGTTCTTC.

This chain links TRBV20-1 with TRBJ1-2; possibly TRBD1 for D (5 bases). The germline gives CDR1 DFQATT, CDR2 SNEGSKA (reference sequence). The length of the CDR3 is 13 residues. V lost 0 bases to trimming and J lost 7 bases, with 12 bases between them. DNA of the CDR3: TGCAGTGCTAGAGATAGCCGGGGCTCTGGCTACACCTTC. It translates to CSARDSRGSGYTF.

There are many counts of this clonotype. The V gene is TRBV10-3, the J gene TRBJ2-1; D may be TRBD1 (6 bases). Trimming removed 4 bases from V and 1 base from J, with 8 bases in between. Germline values: CDR1 ENHRY, CDR2 SYGVKD. CDR3 length: 14 amino acids. CDR3 coding DNA: TGTGCCATCAGTGGGGACACGTCCTACAATGAGCAGTTCTTC. This gives the protein CAISGDTSYNEQFF.

The chain recombines TRBV18 with TRBJ1-5, with D unresolved. This CDR3 is 14 amino acids long. Germline-derived CDR1 and CDR2 are KGHSH and LQKENI. The V and J ends lost 4 bases and 6 bases respectively, with 13 bases between them. CDR3 protein: CASSLGPWGQPQHF. CDR3 bases: TGTGCCAGCTCACTTGGACCCTGGGGTCAGCCCCAGCATTTT.

CDR3 protein: CASKGDDEQYF. The DNA of the CDR3 is TGCGCCAGCAAGGGAGACGACGAGCAGTACTTC. The chain carries TRBV10-2 and TRBJ2-7, with D possibly being TRBD2 (5 bases). CDR1 and CDR2 from the germline V gene are WSHSY and SAAADI. V lost 7 bases and J 5 bases, leaving 9 bases between the germline ends. CDR3 length equals 11 residues.

In this sample, this clonotype turned up a few times. The chain employs TRBV6-2 or TRBV6-3 and TRBJ2-7, with no clear D. The germline V gene encodes CDR1 MNHEY and CDR2 SVGEGT. V was shortened by 4 bases and J by 0 bases, with 13 bases between the two germline ends. This CDR3 has 15 residues. In DNA form, the CDR3 reads TGTGCCAGCAGTTGGGCTTCAAGACGCTCCTACGAGCAGTACTTC. This sequence encodes CASSWASRRSYEQYF.

The chain carries TRBV10-3 and TRBJ2-3; TRBD2 aligns across 8 bases. From germline, CDR1 is ENHRY and CDR2 SYGVKD. The CDR3 is made up of 13 amino acids. The V and J ends lost 8 bases and 4 bases, in that order; junction bases with no gene match: 5. The CDR3 DNA sequence: TGTGCCATCGCGACTAGCGTTGCAGATACGCAGTATTTT. Protein product: CAIATSVADTQYF.

This chain links TRBV7-2 with TRBJ2-3, with D possibly being TRBD1 (5 bases). The CDR3 consists of 13 residues. The V end lost 5 bases, the J end lost 6 bases, and 12 bases lay between the germline ends. The germline V gene encodes CDR1 SGHTA and CDR2 FQGNSA. This chain's CDR3 is CASSRPGRDTQYF. CDR3 nucleotide sequence: TGTGCCAGCAGCCGCCCAGGGCGGGATACGCAGTATTTT. Full variable domain (outside the CDR3, taken from reference TRBV7-2 and TRBJ2-3): GAGVSQSPSNKVTEKGKDVELRCDPISGHTALYWYRQSLGQGLEFLIYFQGNSAPDKSGLPSDRFSAERTGGSVSTLTIQRTQQEDSAVYLCASSRPGRDTQYFGPGTRLTVL.

This chain links TRBV3-1 with TRBJ2-1, with 12 bases that match TRBD2. CDR3 length: 18 residues. J was trimmed by 9 bases and V by 7 bases; bases with no gene match: 19. The germline gives CDR1 LGHDT, CDR2 YNNKEL (reference sequence). The CDR3 here is CASNRGTSGRGSYGEQFF. The CDR3 DNA follows: TGTGCCAGCAACCGGGGGACTAGCGGGCGGGGCTCCTACGGTGAGCAGTTCTTC.

The rearrangement links TRBV10-3 to TRBJ1-3, with D possibly TRBD1 on 5 matching bases. From germline, CDR1 is ENHRY and CDR2 SYGVKD. The V end was cut by 6 bases, the J end by 1 base, with 7 bases between. This CDR3 is built from 13 residues. CDR3 in amino acids: CAIRDTSGNTIYF. CDR3 coding DNA: TGTGCCATCAGGGACACGTCTGGAAACACCATATATTTT.

The chain uses TRBV11-2 and TRBJ2-1; D not resolved. V was cut by 4 bases and J by 0 bases, with 13 bases left in between. CDR3 length: 16 residues. From germline, CDR1 is SGHAT and CDR2 FQNNGV. The DNA of the CDR3 is TGTGCCAGCAGCTCTCCCGGTCGGAGCTCCTACAATGAGCAGTTCTTC. This encodes CASSSPGRSSYNEQFF.

This clonotype was picked up a small number of times. The chain couples TRBV7-2 to TRBJ1-5; weak D call: TRBD1 (5 bases). The length of the CDR3 is 15 residues. CDR1 is SGHTA, CDR2 FQGNSA, per germline. The V end was cut by 5 bases, the J end by 6 bases, with 17 bases between. The CDR3 nucleotides read TGTGCCAGCAGCCCAGACACCCAGGGTGGTCAGCCCCAGCATTTT. Protein sequence: CASSPDTQGGQPQHF.

J is TRBJ1-4 and V is TRBV9; D gene ambiguous. The CDR3 consists of 15 residues. The germline V gene has CDR1 SGDLS and CDR2 YYNGEE. V lost 3 bases and J lost 0, with 9 bases in between. The chain's CDR3 is CASSARLATNEKLFF. The CDR3 DNA follows: TGTGCCAGCAGCGCCAGATTGGCAACTAATGAAAAACTGTTTTTT.

The chain has TRBV29-1 and TRBJ2-7; D is ambiguous. V lost 4 bases and J 1 base, leaving 8 bases between the germline ends. The germline V gene has CDR1 SQVTM and CDR2 ANQGSEA. The CDR3 consists of 12 residues. In DNA form, the CDR3 reads TGCAGCGTTGTAGTAGAATCCTACGAGCAGTACTTC. Its translation is CSVVVESYEQYF.

The chain uses TRBV6-5 and TRBJ2-7, with D possibly being TRBD1 or TRBD2 (5 bases each). Looked up from germline, CDR1 is MNHEY and CDR2 is SVGAGI. The CDR3 runs to 14 residues. Trimming stripped 2 bases from V and 7 bases from J, with 15 bases between. In DNA form, the CDR3 reads TGTGCCAGCAGTTACATGGCCCCAGGGACGGAGCAGTACTTC. This encodes CASSYMAPGTEQYF.

This clonotype showed up just a few times. This chain uses TRBV20-1 with TRBJ2-3, with D perhaps given as TRBD1 or TRBD2 (6 bases each). Germline lookup yields CDR1 DFQATT and CDR2 SNEGSKA (reference sequence). The CDR3 loop spans 15 amino acids. V lost 1 base to trimming and J lost 1 base, with 12 bases between them. As DNA, the CDR3 is TGCAGTGCTAGAGTATTGGGGGGCGGCACAGATACGCAGTATTTT. Translation gives CSARVLGGGTDTQYF.

The J gene is TRBJ2-5, the V gene TRBV4-1, with a possible D match to TRBD2 (6 bases). Trimming took 3 bases from V and 0 from J, leaving 14 bases between them. Germline lookup yields CDR1 MGHRA and CDR2 YSYEKL. This CDR3 has 16 amino acids. The CDR3 coding sequence is TGCGCCAGCAGCCAGTTTAGCGGAGAGTACCAAGAGACCCAGTACTTC. This translates into CASSQFSGEYQETQYF.

The J gene is TRBJ2-1, the V gene TRBV4-2; 11 nucleotides agree with TRBD2. V trimming: 4 bases; J trimming: 8 bases; junction bases outside the gene matches: 7. CDR1 LGHNA and CDR2 YNFKEQ come from the germline V gene. The CDR3 covers 15 residues. The CDR3 DNA reads as TGTGCCAGCAGCCCGACTAGCGGGGCTGAGGATGAGCAGTTCTTC. Translating gives CASSPTSGAEDEQFF.